This TCR beta chain was captured in a study of human T cells and chemical hapten exposure. Whole-study results and caveats: Donors were affected by alopecia, so their immune reaction might vary from that of healthy individuals. Compared with pre-sensitization or healthy control sets, expanded TCRs clustered more. DPC sensitization left the count of TCRs above 1 in 1000 unchanged.

This clonotype was detected a few times. What it binds is not known. TCRdb redid the calling of the RACE reads with MiXCR, one entry per CDR3 protein. The data hold 180,000 or so distinct CDR3 sequences, with around 25% observed a single time. The time point: patch test 3, about 24 weeks after DPC sensitization. The treatment was: therapeutic diphenylcyclopropenone sensitization with weekly scalp DPC. This CDR3 has 11 residues. Trimming took off 6 bases at V and 3 bases at J, with 6 bases between the two ends. Germline CDR1 MNHEY, CDR2 SMNVEV (reference sequence). This clonotype originated in a woman aged 40 to 49 with alopecia areata. Some clones in this sample may be carry-over from other donors' samples. The chain recombines TRBV27 with TRBJ2-7; no definite D call. Sequencing used whole blood, obtained in connection with sensitization to the hapten diphenylcyclopropenone (DPC). CDR3 coding DNA: TGTGCCAGCAGGACCGACTACGAGCAGTACTTC. It codes for CASRTDYEQYF.